This T cell receptor (beta chain) was sequenced during a study of metastatic and nonmetastatic thyroid tumors. In the study overall: For malignant and benign thyroid patients, tumor or nodule tissue and blood were the sources whose repertoires were compared. Study results and limitations: It was reported that TCR beta diversity was significantly higher in malignant thyroid tumors than benign nodules, in blood and tumor.

No treatment had been given to any patient before thyroid surgery. This clone was recorded many times. Its target is not known. Germline-derived CDR1 and CDR2 are KGHSH and LQKENI. The V end was cut by 4 bases, the J end by 5 bases, with 21 bases between. The CDR3 loop spans 17 amino acids. Authors' data handling: CDR3 differences across clinicopathological groups were used to build a distant-metastasis classifier for papillary thyroid cancer. TCRdb reanalyzed the PCR reads via MiXCR. These V and J calls are TCRdb output, not the study's own analysis. Altogether approximately 90,000 clones are present, 10% to 15% being singletons, with the ten largest covering approximately 11%.

The clonotype originates from a female donor with papillary thyroid cancer or a benign thyroid nodule (not recorded which). Some clones in this sample may be carry-over from other donors' samples. The sample was blood. The rearrangement uses TRBV18 and TRBJ2-1, with D tentatively TRBD2 (5 bases). The CDR3, as DNA: TGTGCCAGCTCACGTCCGGGGAAAGGCTTCCTCAACAATGAGCAGTTCTTC. Its protein product is CASSRPGKGFLNNEQFF.